This T cell receptor beta chain was documented in a study of T-cell reconstitution after alpha-beta-depleted transplantation in children. This clonotype appeared a few times. The antigen is undetermined. V trimming: 1 base; J trimming: 8 bases; junction bases outside the gene matches: 5. From germline, CDR1 is SGHAT and CDR2 FQNNGV. CDR3 length: 14 residues. Study-wide findings and caveats: There were reportedly several hundred expanded graft clones from which alpha-beta T cells came about two months after transplant. Where some patients showed high TCRbeta diversity at day 60, it came from recipient T cells and thymic progenitors that had survived. A year had passed since transplant, and T-cell counts and diversity by then came mostly from newly produced T cells.

It was with unique molecular identifiers that the TCRbeta library was prepared. TCRdb used MiXCR to reprocess the PCR reads, holding one entry per CDR3 protein. The repertoire holds a few hundred thousand distinct CDR3 sequences, with 20% to 30% as singletons. The chain has TRBV11-2 and TRBJ1-1, with TRBD1 matching 9 bases. The source was PBMCs, collected before TCRalphabeta/CD19-depleted stem cell transplant. This clonotype was sampled from a boy in the first two years of life with Wiskott-Aldrich syndrome, due to receive a stem cell transplant. The CDR3 DNA reads TGTGCCAGCAGCTTAGTGGAGGACAGGGGAGAAGCTTTCTTT. It translates to CASSLVEDRGEAFF.